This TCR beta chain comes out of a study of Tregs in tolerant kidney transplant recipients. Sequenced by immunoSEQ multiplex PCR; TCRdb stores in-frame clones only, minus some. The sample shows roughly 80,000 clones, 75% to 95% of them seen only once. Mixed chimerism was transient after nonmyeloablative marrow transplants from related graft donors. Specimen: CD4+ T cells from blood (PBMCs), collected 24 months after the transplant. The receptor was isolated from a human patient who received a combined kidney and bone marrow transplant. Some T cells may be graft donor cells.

The CDR3 region has the DNA TGTGCCAGCAGCTTAAGAGCCAGGGCCGACGAGCAGTACTTC. Its protein is CASSLRARADEQYF. The chain recombines TRBV7-2 with TRBJ2-7; maybe TRBD1 (5 bases). The CDR3 covers 14 residues. Trimming took 2 bases from V and 5 from J, leaving 13 bases between them. Looked up from germline, CDR1 is SGHTA and CDR2 is FQGNSA.